This T cell receptor (beta chain) was recovered during a study of shared clonotypes between healthy human individuals. Regarding the study as a whole: With few donors, the genetic and exposure-history diversity represented was limited. In the sorted subsets, rarefaction showed sequencing was incomplete despite large depth. An effect of sequencing depth on clonotype sharing among donors was expected.

The germline V gene encodes CDR1 MNHEY and CDR2 SVGAGI. The CDR3 contains 14 residues. The ends were cut back, 4 bases at V and 8 bases at J, with 14 bases in the middle. For sorted subsets, about 190 ng DNA per replicate equaled roughly 30,000 T cell genomes. TCRdb's copy holds only in-frame clones and misses some; the assay was immunoSEQ multiplex PCR. The top ten clones hold roughly 1% of a sample with some 1,900,000 clones, approximately 94% of them seen once. Naive CD8 cells were CD45RO-negative, positively selected for CCR7, excluding terminally differentiated effector memory CD45RA+ cells. Comments on this clone: The antigen remains unidentified.

The V gene is TRBV6-5, the J gene TRBJ1-4; weak D call: TRBD1 (5 bases). The sequence derives from a man between 18 and 35 years old in good health. Specimen: naive CD8+ T cells sorted from blood. Here the CDR3 reads CASSFGQGKEKLFF. CDR3 coding DNA: TGTGCCAGCAGTTTCGGGCAGGGAAAGGAAAAACTGTTTTTT.